One sample yielded the 8 T cell receptor beta chains listed below, sequenced in a study of blood T cell repertoires in COVID-19. Only in-frame clones appear in the TCRdb table, and some are missing; sequencing was by immunoSEQ multiplex PCR. The sample consists of 250,000 to 350,000 clones, over 75% of them appearing once. The sample taken for sequencing was peripheral blood. These receptors were collected from a woman aged 50 to 65 who had recovered from COVID-19.

This clone was picked up one time. This chain links TRBV28 with TRBJ1-5; 9 bases map to TRBD1. Per the germline V gene, CDR1 is MDHEN and CDR2 is SYDVKM. V shed 3 bases and J 4 bases; nucleotides not matched to a gene: 4. CDR3 length equals 15 residues. The CDR3 loop reads CASSFSGTGNQPQHF. The CDR3 DNA reads TGTGCCAGCAGTTTCTCCGGGACAGGGAATCAGCCCCAGCATTTT.

The chain links TRBV11-2 to TRBJ2-1; 12 nucleotides align to TRBD2. Germline assignment: CDR1 SGHAT and CDR2 FQNNGV. The CDR3 is 17 amino acids. V lost 5 bases to trimming and J lost 8 bases; unmatched junction nucleotides: 13. Here the CDR3 reads CASSGKLAGGLRDEQFF. CDR3 in DNA: TGTGCCAGCAGCGGAAAGCTAGCGGGAGGGCTTAGAGATGAGCAGTTCTTC.

The chain is built from TRBV6-6 and TRBJ2-1; weak D call: TRBD2 (6 bases). Trimming took off 0 bases at V and 5 bases at J, with 14 bases between the two ends. Germline V gene sequence: CDR1 MNHNY, CDR2 SVGAGI (reference sequence). The length of the CDR3 is 16 residues. CDR3 sequence reads: CASSYSGRRTNNEQFF. In nucleotides, the CDR3 is TGTGCCAGCAGTTACTCTGGGAGAAGGACTAACAATGAGCAGTTCTTC.

This clone was observed once. This chain links TRBV5-1 with TRBJ2-7; 10 bases are shared with TRBD1. V dropped 6 bases and J dropped 7; count of bases not matched to a gene: 13. CDR1 is SGHRS and CDR2 is YFSETQ in the germline V gene. This CDR3 comprises 15 residues. The CDR3 reads CASNPLGTGVVEQYF. The CDR3 nucleotides are TGCGCCAGCAATCCGTTGGGGACAGGGGTTGTGGAGCAGTACTTC.

The chain couples TRBV28 to TRBJ2-7; TRBD2 matches at 9 bases. The CDR3 sequence is 16 residues long. The V and J ends lost 7 bases and 6 bases, in that order; junction bases with no gene match: 16. The germline gives CDR1 MDHEN, CDR2 SYDVKM. Written as DNA, the CDR3 is TGTGCCAGCACCCCCTCAGGAGTAGCGGGAGATCGCGAGCAGTACTTC. This translates into CASTPSGVAGDREQYF.

CDR3 nucleotides: TGTGCCAGCAGTGAAAGGAGTACTGAAGCTTTCTTT. Translated, it gives CASSERSTEAFF. This chain links TRBV6-1 with TRBJ1-1; no definite D call. This CDR3 is built from 12 residues. V lost 2 bases to trimming and J lost 5 bases, with 6 bases between them. CDR1 MNHNS and CDR2 SASEGT come from the germline V gene.

The V call is TRBV28, the J call TRBJ2-7, with 8 bases fitting TRBD2. The CDR3 is 13 amino acids. The germline V gene encodes CDR1 MDHEN and CDR2 SYDVKM. The trim removed 6 bases at V and 2 bases at J, leaving 3 bases unmatched. The CDR3 DNA is TGTGCCAGCAGAAGAGCGGGAGCCTACGAGCAGTACTTC. Encoded protein: CASRRAGAYEQYF.

The rearrangement joins TRBV4-1 to TRBJ1-6; 12 positions match TRBD1. The V segment lost 2 bases and the J segment 10 bases; nucleotides outside the gene matches: 3. The germline CDR1 and CDR2 sequences are MGHRA and YSYEKL. This CDR3 is built from 15 residues. The CDR3 loop is CASSQPGTGGSPLHF. The DNA of the CDR3 is TGCGCCAGCAGCCAACCCGGGACAGGGGGCTCACCCCTCCACTTT.